Reported below is one T cell receptor beta chain. Its antigen is unknown. Qualities for individual bases were not recorded, and no much larger clone is one base off. Spanning cysteine to phenylalanine, the CDR3 consists of 15 amino acids. The CDR3 DNA has 45 bases and is translated from base 1. In the germline V gene (reference sequence), CDR1 corresponds to LNHDA and CDR2 to SQIVND. The germline V end is reduced by 5 bases and the J end by 0 bases; junction bases left unmatched: 6. These data are taken from a study of human versus mouse CDR3 diversity and MHC coevolution (dated by TCRdb to 2016 to 2017). Looking at the study overall: According to reports, the immunoSEQ assay detects one in 200,000 T cells and minimizes multiplex PCR amplification bias. Valid reads per sample ranged from 0.6 x 10^7 to 1.6 x 10^7 across mouse and human samples. Human naive CD4 T cell repertoires were used as a reference for TCR selection on multiple MHC II alleles and were compared with human-TCR-locus transgenic mice carrying single MHC II. Three healthy volunteer blood donors made up the human cohort, with one aged 30 to 40, one aged 40 to 50 and one aged 60 to 69 at collection. Overall study results and their limits: Among all compared groups, two of the three human donors had the lowest clonal inequality scores. The largest TCR beta repertoire, approximately 1.7 million clonotypes, was estimated by iCHAO1 for humans, a finding likely attributable to selection by multiple MHC II molecules. On average, humans had more CDR3 deletions and insertions than mice did, pointing to greater exonuclease and TdT activity. Repertoire diversity was not considered directly comparable between humans and mice because human T cells were selected on roughly six MHC II alleles.

Naive CD4 T cells, defined as CD45RO-negative and CD62L-positive, were isolated from PBMCs by fluorescence-activated cell sorting. About 52 ml of fresh peripheral blood was drawn per donor, and PBMCs were isolated by Ficoll density centrifugation. Cells were sorted on a FACSAria III instrument, and every sample had a purity above 85%. The QIAGEN blood and tissue kit was used to extract genomic DNA from sorted cells, and the DNA was quantified on a NanoDrop 1000. The immunoSEQ platform deep sequenced and quantified TCR alpha and beta chains by multiplex PCR of genomic DNA. The paper's processing steps were these. Annotation of the TCR sequences relied on IMGT gene and region definitions. Out-of-frame rearrangements were used as a proxy for the preselection repertoire and compared with in-frame clonotypes. The iCHAO1 estimator provided with the immunoSEQ platform was used to estimate repertoire size. A Gini index based on the Lorenz curve was applied to in-frame amino acid clonotypes to measure clonal inequality. Shared clonotypes were counted with the intersect function of the R package tcR, and similarity was scored with the Jaccard index. Principal component analysis of V, J and V-J usage frequencies was run with the R prcomp function without normalization. TCRdb limited this immuneACCESS table to in-frame rearrangements with V and J called. A share of clones is missing; checked studies link under half to unresolved V genes, and the rest is unexplained. That table supplies the V and J calls and clone size; D and trimming were determined from the DNA. The sample yields approximately 81,000 clones; 80% to 95% were counted once. The top ten clones comprise around 1.3% of the sample.

Source material: naive CD4+ T cells from blood. What this sample's cell subset or site label stands for: CD45RO-negative CD62L-positive naive CD4 T cells. The clonotype comes from a person aged 30-70 years in good health. The sequence joins TRBV19 to TRBJ1-1; TRBD1 fits 7 bases in the junction. Here is the DNA: TGTGCCAGTAGTCAGTGGGGACAGATGAACACTGAAGCTTTCTTT. Its translation reads: CASSQWGQMNTEAFF.